Following are 12 T cell receptor beta chains from one sample sequenced in a study of OX40 agonist ivuxolimab in advanced cancers. The library was prepared using the immunoSEQ multiplex PCR assay. TCRdb provides this immuneACCESS table in a form limited to in-frame rearrangements. Some clones are lacking; in checked studies, under half of them reflect an unresolved V gene, and why the rest are absent is not known. Across this sample there are about 39,000 clones, with 80% to 95% seen only once. Less than 25% of the sample rests with the top ten. The material was CD4+ or CD8+ T cells sorted from blood, obtained in a trial of the OX40 agonist ivuxolimab. The receptors here all came from an adult with an advanced solid tumor such as melanoma, head and neck, liver or kidney cancer.

V and J are TRBV4-3 and TRBJ1-4, with D tentatively TRBD1 (6 bases). The ends were cut back, 4 bases at V and 5 bases at J, with 14 bases in the middle. Germline assignment: CDR1 LGHNA and CDR2 YSLEER. The CDR3 totals 15 residues. CDR3 DNA: TGCGCCAGCAGCCGCGAGGGGGGGCCGAATGAAAAACTGTTTTTT. It specifies CASSREGGPNEKLFF.

The V call is TRBV19, the J call TRBJ2-1; TRBD2 matches 11 bases. The CDR3 consists of 15 residues. The germline V gene encodes CDR1 LNHDA and CDR2 SQIVND (reference sequence). J gave up 12 bases and V 5 bases, and 12 bases lay outside the gene matches. This CDR3 reads CASSLTSGTPTGQFF. The CDR3 DNA is TGTGCCAGTAGTCTGACTAGCGGGACTCCGACAGGGCAGTTCTTC.

The count of this clone is one. V gene TRBV28 combines with J gene TRBJ1-2; TRBD1 is a possible D gene (6 bases). Germline CDR1 and CDR2: MDHEN and SYDVKM. The CDR3 length is 13 residues. The V and J ends lost 5 bases and 7 bases respectively, with 14 bases between them. CDR3 sequence (DNA): TGTGCCAGCAGTCTAACAGGGACTGTTGGCTACACCTTC. This codes for CASSLTGTVGYTF.

On this clone itself: The junction and the germline gene differ at one end; a read error may be behind it. The rearrangement uses TRBV7-7 and TRBJ1-2; no definite D call. The CDR3 contains 13 residues. Germline V CDR1 and CDR2: SSHAT, FNYEAQ (reference sequence). CDR3: CASSLANGYGYTF. CDR3 bases: TGTGCTAGCAGCTTAGCTAACGGGTATGGCTACACCTTC.

V gene TRBV5-1 combines with J gene TRBJ2-1, with D possibly being TRBD2 (6 bases). The CDR3 is made up of 12 amino acids. Germline CDR1 and CDR2: SGHRS and YFSETQ. Deletions cut 1 base from V and 9 bases from J, with 8 bases between. The CDR3 DNA reads as TGCGCCAGCAGCTTGTTGGGGGGTGAGCAGTTCTTC. Encoded protein: CASSLLGGEQFF.

The V gene is TRBV2, the J gene TRBJ2-3; 11 positions match TRBD2. CDR1 SNHLY and CDR2 FYNNEI come from the germline V gene. The trim removed 7 bases at V and 5 bases at J, leaving 14 bases unmatched. The CDR3 has 17 amino acids. CDR3 protein: CASTQRGGSGRGDTQYF. CDR3 bases: TGTGCCAGCACCCAAAGGGGTGGTAGCGGGAGGGGAGATACGCAGTATTTT.

The V and J genes are TRBV4-2 and TRBJ2-5; weak D call: TRBD1 (6 bases). The J call may be wrong; the DNA end is better matched by TRBJ2-7. The CDR3 is 17 residues long. Germline V gene lookup returns CDR1 LGHNA and CDR2 YNFKEQ. The CDR3, as DNA: TGTGCCAGCAGCCAAGAGGTGCAGGGGACACAAGTTTACGAGCAGTACTTC. It codes for CASSQEVQGTQVYEQYF.

The chain joins TRBV5-1 to TRBJ2-1; 9 nucleotides match TRBD2. Germline CDR1 is SGHRS and CDR2 is YFSETQ. V lost 5 bases and J lost 4; bases outside the gene matches: 10. The CDR3 length is 16 residues. The CDR3 loop reads CASSKPSGDLYNEQFF. CDR3 DNA sequence: TGCGCCAGCAGTAAGCCTAGCGGGGACCTTTACAATGAGCAGTTCTTC.

This sequence joins TRBV5-1 and TRBJ2-5; possible D gene TRBD2, 6 bases. Germline V lookup: CDR1 SGHRS, CDR2 YFSETQ. V was clipped by 4 bases and J by 3 bases, with 16 bases between them. CDR3 length: 15 residues. As DNA, the CDR3 is TGCGCCAGCAGCACTCGGCAGGAGGGGAAAGAGACCCAGTACTTC. It is translated as CASSTRQEGKETQYF.

The J gene is TRBJ2-7, the V gene TRBV10-3; D is unresolved. V shed 0 bases and J shed 6 bases, with 12 bases lying between them. This CDR3 has 14 residues. From germline, CDR1 is ENHRY and CDR2 SYGVKD. The CDR3 loop is CAISESVESREQYF. The CDR3 DNA reads as TGTGCCATCAGTGAGTCCGTGGAATCTCGCGAGCAGTACTTC.

J is TRBJ2-7 and V is TRBV7-8; 10 bases agree with TRBD2. V shed 5 bases and J 6 bases; nucleotides not matched to a gene: 10. The CDR3 consists of 15 residues. The germline gives CDR1 SGHVS, CDR2 FQNEAQ. CDR3 in amino acids: CASSPLAGSFSEQYF. Here the CDR3 DNA reads TGTGCCAGCAGCCCACTAGCGGGAAGTTTTTCCGAGCAGTACTTC.

V is TRBV5-1 and J is TRBJ2-1; D is unresolved. The CDR3 covers 13 residues. The V and J ends lost 0 bases and 8 bases respectively, with 9 bases between them. CDR1 and CDR2 (germline): SGHRS, YFSETQ. The DNA for the CDR3 is TGCGCCAGCAGCTTGGCTACGTTCGATGAGCAGTTCTTC. This encodes CASSLATFDEQFF. The full variable domain, completed using reference TRBV5-1 and TRBJ2-1, is KAGVTQTPRYLIKTRGQQVTLSCSPISGHRSVSWYQQTPGQGLQFLFEYFSETQRNKGNFPGRFSGRQFSNSRSEMNVSTLELGDSALYLCASSLATFDEQFFGPGTRLTVL.